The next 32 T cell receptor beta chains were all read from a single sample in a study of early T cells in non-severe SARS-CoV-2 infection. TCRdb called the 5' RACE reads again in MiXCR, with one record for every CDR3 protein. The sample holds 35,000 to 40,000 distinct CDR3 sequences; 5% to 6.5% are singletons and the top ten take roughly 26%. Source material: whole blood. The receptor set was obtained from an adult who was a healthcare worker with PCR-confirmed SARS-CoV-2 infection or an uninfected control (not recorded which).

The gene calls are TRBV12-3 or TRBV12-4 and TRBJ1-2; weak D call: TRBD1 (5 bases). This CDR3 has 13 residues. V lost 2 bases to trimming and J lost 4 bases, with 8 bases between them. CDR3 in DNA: TGTGCCAGCAGTTTACAGGGACCCTATGGCTACACCTTC. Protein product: CASSLQGPYGYTF.

The DNA for the CDR3 is TGCGCCAGCAGCTTGGCCGGGGACGGGAACTATGGCTACACCTTC. This translates into CASSLAGDGNYGYTF. The chain has TRBV5-1 and TRBJ1-2, with D possibly TRBD1 on 5 matching bases. Germline CDR1 is SGHRS and CDR2 is YFSETQ. Trimming stripped 0 bases from V and 2 bases from J, with 11 bases between. This CDR3 comprises 15 residues.

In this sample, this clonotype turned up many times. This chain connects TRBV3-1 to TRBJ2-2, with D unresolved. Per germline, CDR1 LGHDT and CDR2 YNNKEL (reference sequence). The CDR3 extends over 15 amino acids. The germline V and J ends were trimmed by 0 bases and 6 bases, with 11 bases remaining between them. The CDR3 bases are TGTGCCAGCAGCCAAGATCAACGCGACGCCGGGGAGCTGTTTTTT. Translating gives CASSQDQRDAGELFF.

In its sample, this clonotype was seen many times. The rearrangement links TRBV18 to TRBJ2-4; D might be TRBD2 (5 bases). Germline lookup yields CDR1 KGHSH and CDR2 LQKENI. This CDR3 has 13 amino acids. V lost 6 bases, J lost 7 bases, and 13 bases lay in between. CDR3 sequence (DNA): TGTGCCAGCTCTCCGGCGGAGGAGAACATTCAGTACTTC. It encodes CASSPAEENIQYF.

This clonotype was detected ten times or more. For the CDR3, the DNA is TGCGCCAGCAGCGGGGACAGGCCTTACACCGGGGAGCTGTTTTTT. It codes for CASSGDRPYTGELFF. The genes are TRBV5-1 and TRBJ2-2, with 8 bases identical to TRBD1. The germline V gene encodes CDR1 SGHRS and CDR2 YFSETQ. The length of the CDR3 is 15 residues. V lost 4 bases, J lost 3 bases, and 5 bases stayed unmatched.

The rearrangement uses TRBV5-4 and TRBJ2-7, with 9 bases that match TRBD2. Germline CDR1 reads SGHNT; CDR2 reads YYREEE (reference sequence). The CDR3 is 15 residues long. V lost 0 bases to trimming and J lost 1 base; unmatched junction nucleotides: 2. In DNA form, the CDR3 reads TGTGCCAGCAGCTTGGGACTAGCGGCGTCCTACGAGCAGTACTTC. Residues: CASSLGLAASYEQYF. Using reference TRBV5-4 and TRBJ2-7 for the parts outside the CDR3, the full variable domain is ETGVTQSPTHLIKTRGQQVTLRCSSQSGHNTVSWYQQALGQGPQFIFQYYREEENGRGNFPPRFSGLQFPNYSSELNVNALELDDSALYLCASSLGLAASYEQYFGPGTRLTVT.

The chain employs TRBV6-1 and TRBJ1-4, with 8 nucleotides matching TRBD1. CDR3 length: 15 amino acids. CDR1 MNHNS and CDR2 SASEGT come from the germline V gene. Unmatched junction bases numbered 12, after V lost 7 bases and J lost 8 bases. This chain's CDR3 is CASTPVGTGYEKLFF. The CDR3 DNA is TGTGCCAGCACCCCTGTAGGGACAGGTTACGAAAAACTGTTTTTT.

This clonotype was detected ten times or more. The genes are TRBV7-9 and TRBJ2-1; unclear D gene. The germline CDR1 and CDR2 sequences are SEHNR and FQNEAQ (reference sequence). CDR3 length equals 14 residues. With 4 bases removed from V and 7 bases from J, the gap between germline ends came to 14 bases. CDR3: CASSSAAGRNEQFF. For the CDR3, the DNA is TGTGCCAGCAGCTCGGCTGCAGGTAGGAATGAGCAGTTCTTC.

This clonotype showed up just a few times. The CDR3 loop is CASSPTSRGSSYNEQFF. The CDR3 coding sequence is TGTGCCAGCAGCCCCACTTCCCGAGGAAGCTCCTACAATGAGCAGTTCTTC. The rearrangement joins TRBV5-5 to TRBJ2-1; unclear D gene. The V end lost 4 bases, the J end lost 0 bases, and 17 bases lay between the germline ends. The germline gives CDR1 SGHKS, CDR2 YYEKEE (reference sequence). The CDR3 runs to 17 residues.

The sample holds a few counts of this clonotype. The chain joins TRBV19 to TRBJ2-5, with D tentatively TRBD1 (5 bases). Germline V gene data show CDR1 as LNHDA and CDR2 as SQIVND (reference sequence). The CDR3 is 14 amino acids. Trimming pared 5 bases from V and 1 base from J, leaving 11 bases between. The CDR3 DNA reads TGTGCCAGTAGTGCCTGGACAACCCAAGAGACCCAGTACTTC. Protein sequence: CASSAWTTQETQYF. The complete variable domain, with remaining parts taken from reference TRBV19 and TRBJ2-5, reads DGGITQSPKYLFRKEGQNVTLSCEQNLNHDAMYWYRQDPGQGLRLIYYSQIVNDFQKGDIAEGYSVSREKKESFPLTVTSAQKNPTAFYLCASSAWTTQETQYFGPGTRLLVL.

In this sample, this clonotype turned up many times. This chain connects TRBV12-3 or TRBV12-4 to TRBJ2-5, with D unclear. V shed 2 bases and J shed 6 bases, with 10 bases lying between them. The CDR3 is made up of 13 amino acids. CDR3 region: CASSLSNRKTQYF. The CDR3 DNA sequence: TGTGCCAGCAGTTTATCCAACCGGAAGACCCAGTACTTC.

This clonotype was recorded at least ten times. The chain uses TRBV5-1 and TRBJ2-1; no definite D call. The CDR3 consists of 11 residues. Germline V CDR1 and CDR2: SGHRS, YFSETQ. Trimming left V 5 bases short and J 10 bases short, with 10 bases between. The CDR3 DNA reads TGCGCCAGCAGTAGGGAACAGGAGCAGTTCTTC. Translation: CASSREQEQFF.

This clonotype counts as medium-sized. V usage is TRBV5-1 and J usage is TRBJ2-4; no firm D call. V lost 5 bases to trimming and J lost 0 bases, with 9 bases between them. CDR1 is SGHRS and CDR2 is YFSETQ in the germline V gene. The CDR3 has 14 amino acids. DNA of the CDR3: TGCGCCAGCAGAGTCGATCTAGCCAAAAACATTCAGTACTTC. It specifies CASRVDLAKNIQYF.

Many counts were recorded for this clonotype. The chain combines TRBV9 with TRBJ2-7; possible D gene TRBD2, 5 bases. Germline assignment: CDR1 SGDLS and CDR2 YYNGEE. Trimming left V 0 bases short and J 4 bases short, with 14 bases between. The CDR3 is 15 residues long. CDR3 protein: CASSVGGAEEYEQYF. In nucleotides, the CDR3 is TGTGCCAGCAGCGTAGGTGGTGCGGAGGAGTACGAGCAGTACTTC. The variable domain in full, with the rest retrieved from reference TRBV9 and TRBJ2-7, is DSGVTQTPKHLITATGQRVTLRCSPRSGDLSVYWYQQSLDQGLQFLIQYYNGEERAKGNILERFSAQQFPDLHSELNLSSLELGDSALYFCASSVGGAEEYEQYFGPGTRLTVT.

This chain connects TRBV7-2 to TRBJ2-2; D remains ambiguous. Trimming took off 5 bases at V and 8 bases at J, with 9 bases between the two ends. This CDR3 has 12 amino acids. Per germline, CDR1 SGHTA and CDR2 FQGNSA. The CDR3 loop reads CASSGLRGELFF. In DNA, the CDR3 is TGTGCCAGCAGCGGCCTAAGGGGGGAGCTGTTTTTT.

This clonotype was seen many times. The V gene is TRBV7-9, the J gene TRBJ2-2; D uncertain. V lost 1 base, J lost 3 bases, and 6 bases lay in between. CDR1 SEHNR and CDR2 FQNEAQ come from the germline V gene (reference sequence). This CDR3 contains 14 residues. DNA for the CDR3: TGTGCCAGCAGCTTAGGAGGCTACACCGGGGAGCTGTTTTTT. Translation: CASSLGGYTGELFF.

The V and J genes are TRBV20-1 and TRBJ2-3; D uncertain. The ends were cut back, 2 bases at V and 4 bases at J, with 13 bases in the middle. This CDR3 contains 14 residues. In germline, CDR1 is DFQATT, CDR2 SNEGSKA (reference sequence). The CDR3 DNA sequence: TGCAGTGCTAGATCACCCCGGGCAGCAGATACGCAGTATTTT. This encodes CSARSPRAADTQYF.

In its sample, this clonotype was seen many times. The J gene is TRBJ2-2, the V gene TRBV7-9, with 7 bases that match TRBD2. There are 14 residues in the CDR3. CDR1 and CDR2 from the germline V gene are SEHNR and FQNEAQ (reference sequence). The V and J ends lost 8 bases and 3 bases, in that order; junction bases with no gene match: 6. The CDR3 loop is CASLKGRDTGELFF. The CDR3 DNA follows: TGTGCCAGCCTAAAGGGGAGGGACACCGGGGAGCTGTTTTTT.

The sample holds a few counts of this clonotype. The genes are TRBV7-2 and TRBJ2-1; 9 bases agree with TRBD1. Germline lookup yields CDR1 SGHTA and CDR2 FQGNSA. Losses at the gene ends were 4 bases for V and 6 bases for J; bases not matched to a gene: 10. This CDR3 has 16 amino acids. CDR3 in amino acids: CASSSRSTGGGNEQFF. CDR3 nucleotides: TGTGCCAGCAGCTCCCGCTCGACAGGGGGGGGCAATGAGCAGTTCTTC.

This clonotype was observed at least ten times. The CDR3 DNA reads as TGTGCCATCAGTGAGTCGGCGGCAGGAACCTACGAGCAGTACTTC. Protein sequence: CAISESAAGTYEQYF. The V and J genes are TRBV10-3 and TRBJ2-7; no clear D. The CDR3 runs to 15 residues. V gave up 0 bases and J gave up 2 bases, with 11 bases separating them. Germline assignment: CDR1 ENHRY and CDR2 SYGVKD.

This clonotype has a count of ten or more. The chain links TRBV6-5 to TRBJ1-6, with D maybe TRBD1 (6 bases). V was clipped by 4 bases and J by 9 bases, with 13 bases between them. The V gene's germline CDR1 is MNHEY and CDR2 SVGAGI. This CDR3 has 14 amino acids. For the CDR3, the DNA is TGTGCCAGCAGTTCAAGGCAGGGGCTTTCACCCCTCCACTTT. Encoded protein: CASSSRQGLSPLHF.

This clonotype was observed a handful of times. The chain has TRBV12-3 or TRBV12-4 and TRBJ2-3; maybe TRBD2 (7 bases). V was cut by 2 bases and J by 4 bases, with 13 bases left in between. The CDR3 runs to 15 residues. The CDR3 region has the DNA TGTGCCAGCAGTTTATCGGGGGGCGCGGCAGATACGCAGTATTTT. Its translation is CASSLSGGAADTQYF.

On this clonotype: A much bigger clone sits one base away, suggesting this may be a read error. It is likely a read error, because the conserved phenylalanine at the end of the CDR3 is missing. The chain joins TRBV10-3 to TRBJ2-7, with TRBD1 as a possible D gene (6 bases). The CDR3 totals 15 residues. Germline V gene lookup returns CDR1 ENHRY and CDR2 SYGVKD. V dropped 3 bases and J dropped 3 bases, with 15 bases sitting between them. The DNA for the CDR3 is TGTGCCATCAGTGAATCTGGAGGACAGATCTACGAGCAGTACTAC. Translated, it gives CAISESGGQIYEQYY.

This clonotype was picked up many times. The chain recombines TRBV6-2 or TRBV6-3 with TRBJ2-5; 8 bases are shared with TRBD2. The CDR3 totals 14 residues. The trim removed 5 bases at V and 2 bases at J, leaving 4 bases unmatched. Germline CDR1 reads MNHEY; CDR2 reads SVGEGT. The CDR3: CASSPTSAQETQYF. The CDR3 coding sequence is TGTGCCAGCAGTCCGACTAGCGCTCAAGAGACCCAGTACTTC.

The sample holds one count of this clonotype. CDR3 nucleotides: TGTGCCAGCAGCCCCCACAGGGGTGGAGGAAACACCATATATTTT. Its protein product is CASSPHRGGGNTIYF. V is TRBV6-5 and J is TRBJ1-3; 7 nucleotides match TRBD1. The CDR3 totals 15 residues. Per the germline V gene, CDR1 is MNHEY and CDR2 is SVGAGI. Trimming at V came to 6 bases and at J to 4 bases, leaving 9 bases not matched to a gene.

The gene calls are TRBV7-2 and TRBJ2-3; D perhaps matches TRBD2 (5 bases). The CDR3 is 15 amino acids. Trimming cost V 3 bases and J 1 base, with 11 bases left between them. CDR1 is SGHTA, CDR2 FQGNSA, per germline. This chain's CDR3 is CASSLVGGGTDTQYF. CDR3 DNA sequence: TGTGCCAGCAGCTTGGTAGGAGGCGGCACAGATACGCAGTATTTT.

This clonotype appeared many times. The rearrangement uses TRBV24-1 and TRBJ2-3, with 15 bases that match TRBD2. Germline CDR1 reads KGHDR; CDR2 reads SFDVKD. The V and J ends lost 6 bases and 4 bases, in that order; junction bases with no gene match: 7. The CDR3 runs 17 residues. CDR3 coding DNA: TGTGCCACCAGTTTCCGCGGACTAGCGGGAGGGCCAGATACGCAGTATTTT. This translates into CATSFRGLAGGPDTQYF.

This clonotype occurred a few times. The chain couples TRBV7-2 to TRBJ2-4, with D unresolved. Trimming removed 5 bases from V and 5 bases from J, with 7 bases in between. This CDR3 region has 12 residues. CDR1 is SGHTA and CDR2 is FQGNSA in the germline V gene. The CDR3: CASSNIENIQYF. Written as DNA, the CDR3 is TGTGCCAGCAGCAATATTGAAAACATTCAGTACTTC.

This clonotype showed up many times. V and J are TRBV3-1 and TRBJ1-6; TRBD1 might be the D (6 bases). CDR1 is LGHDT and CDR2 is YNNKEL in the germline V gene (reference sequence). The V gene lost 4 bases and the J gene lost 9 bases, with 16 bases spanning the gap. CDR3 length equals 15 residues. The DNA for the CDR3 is TGTGCCAGCAGCCCCTTGGCAGGGGCGAGTTCACCCCTCCACTTT. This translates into CASSPLAGASSPLHF.

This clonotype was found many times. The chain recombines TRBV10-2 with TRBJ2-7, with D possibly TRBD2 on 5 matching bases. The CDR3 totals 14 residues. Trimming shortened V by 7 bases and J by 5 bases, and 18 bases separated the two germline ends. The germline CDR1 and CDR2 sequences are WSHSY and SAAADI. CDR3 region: CASIGREGSHEQYF. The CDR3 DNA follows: TGCGCCAGCATCGGCCGGGAAGGGTCCCACGAGCAGTACTTC.

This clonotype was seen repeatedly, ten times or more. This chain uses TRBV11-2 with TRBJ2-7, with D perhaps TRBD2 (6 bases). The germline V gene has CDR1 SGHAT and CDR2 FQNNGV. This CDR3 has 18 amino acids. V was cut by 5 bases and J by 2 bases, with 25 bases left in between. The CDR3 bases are TGTGCCAGCAGCCGCCTGGGGTTCCAGCGGGTAGGGGCCTACGAGCAGTACTTC. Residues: CASSRLGFQRVGAYEQYF.

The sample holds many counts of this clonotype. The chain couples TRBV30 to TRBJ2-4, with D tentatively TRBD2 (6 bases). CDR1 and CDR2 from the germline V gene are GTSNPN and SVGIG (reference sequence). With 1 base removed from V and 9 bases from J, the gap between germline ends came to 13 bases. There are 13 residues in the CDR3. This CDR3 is CAWSARGAGIQYF. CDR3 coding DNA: TGTGCCTGGAGTGCCCGCGGGGCCGGCATTCAGTACTTC.